This T cell receptor beta chain was sequenced during a study of T cells after yellow fever vaccination (dated by TCRdb to about 2019). Broadly, across the study: The SMART-Seq v4 Ultra Low Input RNA kit was used to prepare libraries from fractions with low cell numbers. To follow T-cell clones before and after both primary and booster YFV17D yellow fever vaccination, bulk TCR alpha and beta repertoires underwent longitudinal sequencing. Two healthy male donors, one aged 18 to 30 and one aged 30 to 40 years, were included in the cohort. Blood was collected at multiple timepoints before and after primary and secondary immunization, and bulk PBMC replicates and cell subsets were isolated. General study outcomes and caveats: After the booster, most of the clones that had expanded following primary vaccination were detected again (roughly 97% of CD4 and roughly 88% of CD8), which suggests that memory was broadly maintained. Because the study included only two donors, the extent to which the findings can be generalized is limited. The secondary T-cell response was weaker than the primary response but faster, peaking on day 5 instead of day 15. Computational filtering was needed because FACS-sorted repertoires could contain abundant contaminating clonotypes from the bulk population. A small fraction of clonotypes appeared in both the CD4 and CD8 compartments, likely as a result of convergent recombination.

This clonotype was counted between two and nine times. This clone's antigen is unknown. One base away there is no much larger clone; base qualities are not given. Reads for this sample came from an Illumina NovaSeq 6000. TCR cDNA was synthesized by 5'RACE template switching, through which a universal primer site and unique molecular identifiers were introduced. cDNA synthesis was primed from both the TCR alpha and TCR beta constant segments. Library amplification involved two PCR steps, and the second step added sample barcodes and sequencing adapters. Sequencing of the libraries was done on either Illumina HiSeq 2500 (2x100 bp) or NovaSeq (2x150 bp). On the authors' methods: Demultiplexing of reads and collapsing into UMI consensus sequences were performed with MIGEC, and V(D)J alignment was carried out with MiXCR. Vaccine-responding clonotypes were defined with edgeR using replicate PBMC samples, requiring FDR below 0.01 and a log2 fold change above 5 up to day 15. Bulk clonotypes were assigned CD4 or CD8 identity according to which sequenced CD4 or CD8 repertoire held them at higher abundance. TCRdb trimmed the raw reads at Q25, called clones with MiXCR and kept productive beta chains. Every distinct CDR3 protein forms one entry, paired with its most common genes and DNA. TCRdb assigned the V and J calls; the authors' analysis was not used. The sample table records hundreds of thousands of distinct CDR3 sequences; 4.1% of these occur just once. Together, the top ten hold around 23% of the sample.

As encoded in the germline V gene (reference sequence), CDR1 is MNHEY while CDR2 is SMNVEV. The CDR3 goes from the cysteine to the phenylalanine over 12 residues. Kept here is only the CDR3 DNA, which spans 36 bases and is read in frame from base 1. The V end loses 6 bases and the J end loses 3 bases, and a stretch of 9 bases separates them. The treatment or condition label, as the study defines it: live attenuated yellow fever vaccine strain. At each blood-draw timepoint, two biological replicates of bulk PBMCs were obtained. A standard Ficoll-Paque protocol was used to isolate PBMCs from peripheral blood. TriZol was used to extract RNA from bulk PBMCs, from CD4 and CD8 fractions, and from dextramer-positive and dextramer-negative fractions.

This clonotype was obtained from a young man who received the YFV17D yellow fever vaccine. The input for sequencing was PBMCs, taken 5 days after the yellow fever booster vaccination. The sequence joins TRBV27 to TRBJ2-7, and the D gene may be TRBD2, 5 bases matching. The CDR3 corresponds to CASRGAHYEQYF. The sequenced DNA is TGTGCCAGCAGGGGAGCGCACTACGAGCAGTACTTC.